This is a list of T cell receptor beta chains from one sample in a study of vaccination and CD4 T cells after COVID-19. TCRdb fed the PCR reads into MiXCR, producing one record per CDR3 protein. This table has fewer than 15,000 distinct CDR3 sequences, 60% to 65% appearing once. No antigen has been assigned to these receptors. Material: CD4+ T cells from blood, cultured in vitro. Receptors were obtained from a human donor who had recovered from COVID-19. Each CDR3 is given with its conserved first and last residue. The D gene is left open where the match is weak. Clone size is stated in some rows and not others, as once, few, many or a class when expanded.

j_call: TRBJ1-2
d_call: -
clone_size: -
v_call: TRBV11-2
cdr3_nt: TGTGCCAGCAGTCCGACCCCAGGGGCCTACGGCTACACCTTC
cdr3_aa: CASSPTPGAYGYTF

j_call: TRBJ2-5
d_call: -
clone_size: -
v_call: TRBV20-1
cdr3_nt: TGCAGGGCGCTCAGCGGGACAGAAGAGACCCAGTACTTC
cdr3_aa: CRALSGTEETQYF

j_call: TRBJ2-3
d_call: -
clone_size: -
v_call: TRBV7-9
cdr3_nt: TGTGCCAGCAGCCCGGACGGAAGCACAGATACGCAGTATTTT
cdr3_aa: CASSPDGSTDTQYF

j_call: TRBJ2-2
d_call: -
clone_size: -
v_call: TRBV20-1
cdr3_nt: TGCAGTGCCAAGCCAACGGGAGCCATGAACACCGGGGAGCTGTTTTTT
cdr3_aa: CSAKPTGAMNTGELFF

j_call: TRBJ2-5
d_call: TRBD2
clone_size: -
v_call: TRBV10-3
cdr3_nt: TGTGCCATCAGCTGGACTAGCGGGGACCAAGAGACCCAGTACTTC
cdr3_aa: CAISWTSGDQETQYF

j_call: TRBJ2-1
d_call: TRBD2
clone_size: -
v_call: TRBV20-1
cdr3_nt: TGCAGTGCTTTCGGGAGGGCCTACAATGAGCAGTTCTTC
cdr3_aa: CSAFGRAYNEQFF

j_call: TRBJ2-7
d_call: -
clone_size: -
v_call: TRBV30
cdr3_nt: TGTGCCTGGAGTGCTGACGGGACCAAAGGAGTCAAGCAGTACTTC
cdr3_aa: CAWSADGTKGVKQYF

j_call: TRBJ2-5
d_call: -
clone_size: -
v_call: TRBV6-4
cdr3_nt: TGTGCCAGCAGTAGTGGTCATTACCAAGAGACCCAGTACTTC
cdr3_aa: CASSSGHYQETQYF

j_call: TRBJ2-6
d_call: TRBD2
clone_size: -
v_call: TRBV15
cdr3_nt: TGTGCCACCAGCAGTTTGCTAGCGGGAGCTGGGGCCAACGTCCTGACTTTC
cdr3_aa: CATSSLLAGAGANVLTF

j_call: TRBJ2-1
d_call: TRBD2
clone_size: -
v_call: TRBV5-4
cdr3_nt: TGTGCCAGCAGCAAGGGTAGCGGGAAATACAATGAGCAGTTCTTC
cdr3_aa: CASSKGSGKYNEQFF

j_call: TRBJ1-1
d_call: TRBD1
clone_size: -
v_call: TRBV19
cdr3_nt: TGTGCCAGTAGTACCTGGGACAGGGGAGGAACTGAAGCTTTCTTT
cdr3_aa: CASSTWDRGGTEAFF

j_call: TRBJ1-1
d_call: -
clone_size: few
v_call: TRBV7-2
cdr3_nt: TGTGCCAGCAGCCGCCGGCTGGCCCGGACTGAAGCTTTCTTT
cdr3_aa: CASSRRLARTEAFF

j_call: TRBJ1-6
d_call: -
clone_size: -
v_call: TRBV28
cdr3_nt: TGTGCCAGCAGCCCCCGGGACCCCGAAGGTTCACCCCTCCACTTT
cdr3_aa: CASSPRDPEGSPLHF

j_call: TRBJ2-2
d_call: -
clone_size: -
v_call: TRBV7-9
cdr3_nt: TGTGCCAGCAGATTGACAGTCCCCGCGAACACCGGGGAGCTGTTTTTT
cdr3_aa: CASRLTVPANTGELFF

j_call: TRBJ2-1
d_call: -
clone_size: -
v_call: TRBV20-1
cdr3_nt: TGCAGTGCTAACCCAGGTGGAGTGTCTGGCTACAATGAGCAGTTCTTC
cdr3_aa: CSANPGGVSGYNEQFF

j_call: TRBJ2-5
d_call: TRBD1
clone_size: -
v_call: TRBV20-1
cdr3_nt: TGCAGTGCTAGAGATCCGGGCCAGGGGGCGTTTGAGACCCAGTACTTC
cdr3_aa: CSARDPGQGAFETQYF

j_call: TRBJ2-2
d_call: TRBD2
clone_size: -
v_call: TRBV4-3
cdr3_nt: TGCGCCAGCAGCCTACTAGCGGGTTTGGTGGGCGGGGAGCTGTTTTTT
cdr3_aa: CASSLLAGLVGGELFF

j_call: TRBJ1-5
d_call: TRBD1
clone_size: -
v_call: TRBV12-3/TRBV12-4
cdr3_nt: TGTGCCAGCAGTTTAAACAGGGGCTCTTTGAGCAATCAGCCCCAGCATTTT
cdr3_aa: CASSLNRGSLSNQPQHF

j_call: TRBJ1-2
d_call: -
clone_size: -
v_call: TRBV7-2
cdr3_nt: TGTGCCAGCAGCTTAAGGGGCGTCTATGGCTACACCTTC
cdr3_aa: CASSLRGVYGYTF

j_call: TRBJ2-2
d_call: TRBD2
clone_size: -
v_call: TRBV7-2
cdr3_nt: TGTGCCAGCAGCTTAGATCTAGCGGGAGGGCGCACCGGGGAGCTGTTTTTT
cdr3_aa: CASSLDLAGGRTGELFF

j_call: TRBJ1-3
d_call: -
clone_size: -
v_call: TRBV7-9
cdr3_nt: TGTGCCAGCAGCCGTACAGGGCGCTCTGGAAACACCATATATTTT
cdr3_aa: CASSRTGRSGNTIYF

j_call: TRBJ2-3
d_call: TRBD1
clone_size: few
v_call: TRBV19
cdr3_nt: TGTGCCACCAGTAAGGGACAGCCCTACGATACGCAGTATTTT
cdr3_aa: CATSKGQPYDTQYF

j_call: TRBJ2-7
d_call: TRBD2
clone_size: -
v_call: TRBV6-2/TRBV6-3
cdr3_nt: TGTGCCAGCAGATCGGGAGGACCCAGCTCCTACGAGCAGTACTTC
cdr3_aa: CASRSGGPSSYEQYF

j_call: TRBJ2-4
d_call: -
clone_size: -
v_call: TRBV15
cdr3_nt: TGTGCCACCAGCAGCCTAATCTCCAAAAACATTCAGTACTTC
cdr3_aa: CATSSLISKNIQYF

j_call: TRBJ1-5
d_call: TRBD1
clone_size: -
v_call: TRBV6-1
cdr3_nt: TGTGCCAGCAGCCTAATGGACAGGTTGGGCATGCCCCAGCATTTT
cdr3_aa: CASSLMDRLGMPQHF

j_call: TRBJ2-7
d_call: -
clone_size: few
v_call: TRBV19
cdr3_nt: TGTGCCAGTGGTCGTCGGGCGGAGGAATCCTACGAGCAGTACTTC
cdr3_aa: CASGRRAEESYEQYF

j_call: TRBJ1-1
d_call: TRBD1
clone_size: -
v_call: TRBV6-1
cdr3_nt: TGTGCCAGCAGCTCAAATACAGGGGGGGGCGGGGAAGCTTTCTTT
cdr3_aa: CASSSNTGGGGEAFF

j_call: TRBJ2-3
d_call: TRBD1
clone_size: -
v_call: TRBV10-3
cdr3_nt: TGTGCCATCAGTTCCGGGACAGAACAGTCCTATACGCAGTATTTT
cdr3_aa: CAISSGTEQSYTQYF

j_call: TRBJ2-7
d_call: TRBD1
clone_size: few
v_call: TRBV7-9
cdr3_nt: TGTGCCAGCAGCTTAGGGCTCGCAGGGGGCTACGAGCAGTACTTC
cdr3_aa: CASSLGLAGGYEQYF

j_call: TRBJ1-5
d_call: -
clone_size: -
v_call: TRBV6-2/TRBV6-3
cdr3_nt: TGTGCCAGCAGTTACTCATACGCTAGCAATCAGCCCCAGCATTTT
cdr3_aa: CASSYSYASNQPQHF

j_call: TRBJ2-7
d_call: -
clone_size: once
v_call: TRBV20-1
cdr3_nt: TGCAGTGCTAGATTGTACGAGCAGTACTTC
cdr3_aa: CSARLYEQYF

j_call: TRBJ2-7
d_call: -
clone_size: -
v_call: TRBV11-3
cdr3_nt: TGTGCCAGCAGCCCCGGGAGAGGATCCTACGAGCAGTACTTC
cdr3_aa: CASSPGRGSYEQYF

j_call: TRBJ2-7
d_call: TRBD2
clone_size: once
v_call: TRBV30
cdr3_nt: TGTGCCTGGAGTCCCACTAGCGGGAGCTACGAGCAGTACTTC
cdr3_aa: CAWSPTSGSYEQYF

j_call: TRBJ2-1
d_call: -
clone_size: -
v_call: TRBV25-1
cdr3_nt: TGTGCCAGCAGTGAACTAGAAGGGGGGAGACCCTACAATGAGCAGTTCTTC
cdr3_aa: CASSELEGGRPYNEQFF

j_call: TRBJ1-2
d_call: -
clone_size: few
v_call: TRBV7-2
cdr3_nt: TGTGCCAGCAGCTTAATGGCGGCGGCGAAGTTTAACTATGGCTACACCTTC
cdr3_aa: CASSLMAAAKFNYGYTF

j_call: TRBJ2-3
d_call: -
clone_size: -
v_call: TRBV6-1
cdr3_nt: TGTGCCAGCTCGCGTCGGCGGGACGGGACAGATACGCAGTATTTT
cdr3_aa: CASSRRRDGTDTQYF

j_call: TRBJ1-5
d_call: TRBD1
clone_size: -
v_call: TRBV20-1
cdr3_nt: TGCAGTGCTGGGGGACAGGGAAGTCAGCCCCAGCATTTT
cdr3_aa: CSAGGQGSQPQHF

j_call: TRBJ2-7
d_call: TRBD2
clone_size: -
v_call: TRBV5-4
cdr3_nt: TGTGCCAGCAGCTTGAGGACTAGCGGGAGCCGACGCTACGAGCAGTACTTC
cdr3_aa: CASSLRTSGSRRYEQYF

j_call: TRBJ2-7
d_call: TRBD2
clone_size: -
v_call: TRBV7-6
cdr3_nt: TGTGCCAGCAGCTTAGGACTAGCGGGAGAAGCTTACGAGCAGTACTTC
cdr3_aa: CASSLGLAGEAYEQYF

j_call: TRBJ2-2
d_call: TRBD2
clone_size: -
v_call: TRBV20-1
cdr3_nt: TGCAGTGCTAGAGATGTCTCGGGAGGAGACACCGGGGAGCTGTTTTTT
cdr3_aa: CSARDVSGGDTGELFF

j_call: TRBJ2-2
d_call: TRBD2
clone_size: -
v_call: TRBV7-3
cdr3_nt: TGTGCCAGCAGCTTAACGGGGCCGGGACTAGCGTCCGGGGAGCTGTTTTTT
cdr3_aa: CASSLTGPGLASGELFF

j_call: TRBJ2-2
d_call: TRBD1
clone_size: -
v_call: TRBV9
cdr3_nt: TGTGCCAGCAGCACCCGACAGGGGGCGGGCACCGGGGAGCTGTTTTTT
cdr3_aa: CASSTRQGAGTGELFF

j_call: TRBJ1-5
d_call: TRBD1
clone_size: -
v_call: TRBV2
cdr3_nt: TGTGCCAGCGACAGACAGGGCGGTCAGCCCCAGCATTTT
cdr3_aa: CASDRQGGQPQHF

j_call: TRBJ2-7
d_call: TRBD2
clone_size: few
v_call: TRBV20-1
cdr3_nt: TGCAGTGCTCGGGGACTAGCGGATTACGAGCAGTACTTC
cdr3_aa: CSARGLADYEQYF

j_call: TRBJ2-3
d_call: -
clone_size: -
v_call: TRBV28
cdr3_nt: TGTGCCAGCAGTAGCACCGGGACTTACACAGATACGCAGTATTTT
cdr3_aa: CASSSTGTYTDTQYF

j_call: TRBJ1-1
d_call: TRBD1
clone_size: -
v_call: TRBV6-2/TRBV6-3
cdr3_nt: TGTGCCAGCAGTTACTCGCATAGAGGGGGCGCCGGTAGCACTGAAGCTTTCTTT
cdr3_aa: CASSYSHRGGAGSTEAFF

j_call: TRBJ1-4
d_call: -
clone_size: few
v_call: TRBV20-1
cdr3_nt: TGCAGTGCTGCCCCCCCAGGGCGTATTTTTGAAAAACTGTTTTTT
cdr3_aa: CSAAPPGRIFEKLFF